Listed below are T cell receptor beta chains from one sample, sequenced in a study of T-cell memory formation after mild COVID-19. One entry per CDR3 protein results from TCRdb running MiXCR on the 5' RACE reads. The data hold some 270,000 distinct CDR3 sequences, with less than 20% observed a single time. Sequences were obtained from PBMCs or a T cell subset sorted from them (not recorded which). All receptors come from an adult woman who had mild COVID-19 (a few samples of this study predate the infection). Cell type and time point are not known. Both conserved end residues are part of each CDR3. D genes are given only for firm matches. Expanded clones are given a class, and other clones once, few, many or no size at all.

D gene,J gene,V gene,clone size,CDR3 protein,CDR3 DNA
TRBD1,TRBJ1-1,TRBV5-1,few,CASSPRGRGSMNTEAFF,TGCGCCAGCAGCCCTAGGGGGCGTGGGTCCATGAACACTGAAGCTTTCTTT
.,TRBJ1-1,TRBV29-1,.,CSVEGGNTEAFF,TGCAGCGTAGAGGGGGGGAACACTGAAGCTTTCTTT
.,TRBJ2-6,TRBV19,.,CASSIRVSGANVLTF,TGTGCCAGTAGTATACGGGTCTCTGGGGCCAACGTCCTGACTTTC
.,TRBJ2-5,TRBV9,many,CASSVIGGSQETQYF,TGTGCCAGCAGCGTAATCGGAGGGAGCCAAGAGACCCAGTACTTC
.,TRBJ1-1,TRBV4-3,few,CASSLETGGTEAFF,TGCGCCAGCAGCCTTGAGACTGGCGGGACTGAAGCTTTCTTT
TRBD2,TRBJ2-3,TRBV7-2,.,CASRPSGGGGGTQYF,TGTGCCAGCAGACCCAGCGGGGGGGGAGGAGGAACGCAGTATTTT
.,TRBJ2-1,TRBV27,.,CASSYRYGRGREQFF,TGTGCCAGCAGTTACCGGTACGGGAGGGGGCGGGAGCAGTTCTTC
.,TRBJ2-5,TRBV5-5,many,CASSSRRSMGETQYF,TGTGCCAGCAGCTCCCGCCGGAGTATGGGGGAGACCCAGTACTTC
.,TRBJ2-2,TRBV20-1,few,CSASKAGSANTGELFF,TGCAGTGCTAGTAAGGCGGGGAGCGCGAACACCGGGGAGCTGTTTTTT
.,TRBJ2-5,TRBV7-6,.,CASSSDNRETQYF,TGTGCCAGCAGCTCGGACAACAGGGAGACCCAGTACTTC
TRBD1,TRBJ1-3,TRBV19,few,CASRSHFDRGAGNTIYF,TGTGCCAGTAGGTCCCACTTCGACAGGGGAGCTGGAAACACCATATATTTT
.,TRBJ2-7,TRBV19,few,CASSNRDGSYEQYF,TGTGCCAGTAGTAACCGGGACGGATCCTACGAGCAGTACTTC
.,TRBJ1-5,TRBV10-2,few,CASSVGRNQPQHF,TGCGCCAGCAGTGTAGGGCGCAATCAGCCCCAGCATTTT
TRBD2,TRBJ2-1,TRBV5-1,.,CASRTSGTEQFF,TGCGCCAGCCGTACTAGCGGGACCGAGCAGTTCTTC
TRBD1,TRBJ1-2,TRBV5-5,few,CASRIQGALYGYTF,TGTGCCAGCAGGATACAGGGGGCCCTCTATGGCTACACCTTC
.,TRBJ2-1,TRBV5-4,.,CASSLGGWDEQFF,TGTGCCAGCAGCTTGGGTGGCTGGGATGAGCAGTTCTTC
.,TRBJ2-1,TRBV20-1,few,CSARKDFPMEQFF,TGCAGTGCTAGGAAGGATTTTCCTATGGAGCAGTTCTTC
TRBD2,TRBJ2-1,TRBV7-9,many,CASSLATSGLYNEQFF,TGTGCCAGCAGCTTAGCGACTAGCGGGCTCTACAATGAGCAGTTCTTC
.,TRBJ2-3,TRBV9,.,CASSVGVAGTDTQYF,TGTGCCAGCAGCGTAGGAGTAGCGGGCACAGATACGCAGTATTTT
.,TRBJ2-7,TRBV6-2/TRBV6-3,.,CASSFGRTSYEQYF,TGTGCCAGCAGTTTTGGGAGAACTTCCTACGAGCAGTACTTC
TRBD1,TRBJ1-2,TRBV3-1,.,CASSQDDRVNYGYTF,TGTGCCAGCAGCCAAGATGACAGGGTAAACTATGGCTACACCTTC
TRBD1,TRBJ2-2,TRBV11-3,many,CASSSWTGAVTGELFF,TGTGCCAGCAGCTCCTGGACAGGGGCGGTTACCGGGGAGCTGTTTTTT
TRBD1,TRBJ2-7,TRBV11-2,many,CASSQGQGSYEQYF,TGTGCCAGCAGCCAAGGACAGGGCTCCTACGAGCAGTACTTC
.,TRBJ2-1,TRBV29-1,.,CSGHGALEQFF,TGCAGCGGACACGGCGCCCTTGAGCAGTTCTTC
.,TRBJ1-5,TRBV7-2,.,CASSLVDRMNQPQHF,TGTGCCAGCAGCTTGGTGGACAGAATGAATCAGCCCCAGCATTTT
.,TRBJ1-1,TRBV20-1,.,CSAIIGGTEAFF,TGCAGTGCCATAATCGGGGGCACTGAAGCTTTCTTT
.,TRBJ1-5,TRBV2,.,CASAGVYSNQPQHF,TGTGCCAGCGCCGGGGTTTATAGCAATCAGCCCCAGCATTTT
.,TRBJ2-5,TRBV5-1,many,CASSLDEGWETQYF,TGCGCCAGCAGCTTGGACGAGGGTTGGGAGACCCAGTACTTC
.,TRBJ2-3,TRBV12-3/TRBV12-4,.,CASSFRQSSVTDTQYF,TGTGCCAGCAGTTTCAGGCAGTCGTCTGTCACAGATACGCAGTATTTT
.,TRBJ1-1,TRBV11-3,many,CASGEVIPSTEAFF,TGTGCCAGCGGTGAGGTGATCCCGTCCACTGAAGCTTTCTTT
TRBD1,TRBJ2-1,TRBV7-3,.,CASSFGTGAYNEQFF,TGTGCCAGCAGCTTTGGGACAGGGGCATACAATGAGCAGTTCTTC
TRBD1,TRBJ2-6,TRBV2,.,CASRSFGTESGANVLTF,TGTGCCAGCAGATCTTTTGGGACAGAGTCTGGGGCCAACGTCCTGACTTTC
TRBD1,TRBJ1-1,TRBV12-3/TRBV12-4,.,CASSPTDRGTEAFF,TGTGCCAGCAGTCCGACGGACAGGGGCACTGAAGCTTTCTTT
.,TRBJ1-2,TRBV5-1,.,CASSLPVGSGYGYTF,TGCGCCAGCAGTTTGCCTGTAGGATCGGGATATGGCTACACCTTC
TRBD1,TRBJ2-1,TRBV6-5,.,CASRGTGGRGNNEQFF,TGTGCCAGCAGAGGGACAGGGGGTAGGGGGAACAATGAGCAGTTCTTC
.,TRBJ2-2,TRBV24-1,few,CATSDPSVNTGELFF,TGTGCCACCAGTGATCCTAGTGTGAACACCGGGGAGCTGTTTTTT
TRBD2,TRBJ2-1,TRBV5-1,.,CASSRGGGNNEQFF,TGCGCCAGCAGCCGCGGGGGGGGGAACAATGAGCAGTTCTTC
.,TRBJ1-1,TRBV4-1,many,CASSQPKRGTEAFF,TGCGCCAGCAGCCAACCCAAAAGGGGCACTGAAGCTTTCTTT
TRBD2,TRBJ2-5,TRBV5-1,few,CASRLAGGELQETQYF,TGCGCCAGCAGACTAGCGGGGGGCGAACTCCAAGAGACCCAGTACTTC
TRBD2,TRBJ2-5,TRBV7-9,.,CASSLIESGGPTETQYF,TGTGCCAGCAGCTTAATTGAGTCGGGGGGGCCTACGGAGACCCAGTACTTC
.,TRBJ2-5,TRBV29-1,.,CSVDQGRETQYF,TGCAGCGTTGACCAGGGGCGGGAGACCCAGTACTTC
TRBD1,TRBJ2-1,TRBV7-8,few,CASSFRDSGGEQFF,TGTGCCAGCAGCTTCCGGGACAGTGGGGGTGAGCAGTTCTTC
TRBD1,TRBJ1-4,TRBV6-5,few,CASSRDREKLFF,TGTGCCAGCAGTCGGGACAGGGAGAAACTGTTTTTT
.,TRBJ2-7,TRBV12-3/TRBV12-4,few,CASSLSRGSSYEQYF,TGTGCCAGCAGTTTATCCCGGGGGAGTTCCTACGAGCAGTACTTC
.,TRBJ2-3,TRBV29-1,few,CSVFRGGADTQYF,TGCAGCGTTTTCAGGGGAGGGGCAGATACGCAGTATTTT
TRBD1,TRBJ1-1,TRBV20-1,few,CSARDSADRGDTEAFF,TGCAGTGCTAGAGATTCGGCAGACAGGGGAGACACTGAAGCTTTCTTT
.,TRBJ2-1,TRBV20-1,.,CSATQRQYGDNEQFF,TGCAGTGCTACCCAGCGCCAATATGGGGACAATGAGCAGTTCTTC
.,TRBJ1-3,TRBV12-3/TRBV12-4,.,CASSPRQAISSGNTIYF,TGTGCCAGCAGTCCTCGACAGGCAATAAGCTCTGGAAACACCATATATTTT
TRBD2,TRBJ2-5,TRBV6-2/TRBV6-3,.,CASSSGLAGVWETQYF,TGTGCCAGCAGTTCGGGACTAGCGGGAGTATGGGAGACCCAGTACTTC
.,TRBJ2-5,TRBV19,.,CASTQGGAKTQYF,TGTGCCAGCACCCAGGGAGGTGCAAAGACCCAGTACTTC
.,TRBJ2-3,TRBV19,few,CASSIAGPYTQYF,TGTGCCAGTAGTATAGCGGGGCCGTATACGCAGTATTTT
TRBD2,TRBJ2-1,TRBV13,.,CASSLITSGVIEQFF,TGTGCCAGCAGCTTAATAACTAGCGGGGTGATTGAGCAGTTCTTC
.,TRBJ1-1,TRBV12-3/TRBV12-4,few,CASSLAGGPWTEAFF,TGTGCCAGCAGTTTAGCGGGGGGCCCCTGGACTGAAGCTTTCTTT
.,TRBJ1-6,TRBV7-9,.,CASSLLATYNSPLHF,TGTGCCAGCAGCTTACTGGCAACTTATAATTCACCCCTCCACTTT
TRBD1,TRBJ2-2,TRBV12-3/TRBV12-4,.,CASRPRTGLNTGELFF,TGTGCCAGCAGGCCACGGACAGGACTGAACACCGGGGAGCTGTTTTTT